This T cell receptor (beta chain) was found in a study of CD8 T cells in ankylosing spondylitis. Using its own MiXCR run on the 5' RACE reads, TCRdb lists one record per CDR3 protein. The repertoire includes around 130,000 distinct CDR3 sequences, about 6.5% of them detected once, and 9% to 15% sits in the top ten. This clonotype appeared many times. This CDR3 is built from 15 residues. The V end was cut by 5 bases, the J end by 4 bases, with 17 bases between. Sequenced material: blood, either unsorted or a sorted T cell fraction (not recorded which). The receptor was isolated from a male donor with ankylosing spondylitis or in good health (not recorded which). This chain links TRBV12-3 or TRBV12-4 with TRBJ1-1; tentative D call: TRBD1 (6 bases). DNA for the CDR3: TGTGCCAGCAGTAAACCCACAGGGATGCCCACTGAAGCTTTCTTT. Residues: CASSKPTGMPTEAFF.